This T cell receptor (beta chain) came from a study of cytotoxic CD8 clonotypes in ibrutinib-treated CLL. Study as a whole: Patients: eleven to twelve relapsed/refractory, some 15 treatment-naive, under 18 IGHV unmutated.

Using immunoSEQ multiplex PCR, the repertoire was profiled, and TCRdb retains in-frame clones only, with some absent. The data hold roughly 170,000 clones, with about 80% observed a single time. Study-wide findings and caveats: Before falling back toward baseline at progression, clonality had risen at the time of ibrutinib response. Different sampling times were used for sustained-remission and progressing patients.

Remarks on this clone: The antigen is unknown.

The CDR3 is 13 amino acids. In germline, CDR1 is SGHTA, CDR2 FQGNSA. V lost 3 bases and J lost 1, with 6 bases in between. The sequences come from PBMCs, collected after 24 months of ibrutinib treatment. The origin of this receptor is a human donor with chronic lymphocytic leukemia. This chain links TRBV7-2 with TRBJ1-1; D not certain. This CDR3 reads CASSFSRNTEAFF. CDR3 DNA sequence: TGTGCCAGCAGCTTTTCCCGGAACACTGAAGCTTTCTTT. Drawing the rest from reference TRBV7-2 and TRBJ1-1, the complete variable domain is GAGVSQSPSNKVTEKGKDVELRCDPISGHTALYWYRQSLGQGLEFLIYFQGNSAPDKSGLPSDRFSAERTGGSVSTLTIQRTQQEDSAVYLCASSFSRNTEAFFGQGTRLTVV.